This entry lists 18 T cell receptor beta chains sequenced from one sample in a study of cytomegalovirus exposure and HLA in healthy donors. PCR was performed using 60 Vbeta and 13 Jbeta primers. Data came from immunoSEQ multiplex PCR; TCRdb stores just in-frame clones and leaves some out. The sample shows fewer than 350,000 clones, about 90% of them seen only once. The sequencing sample was made of PBMCs. The origin of the receptors is a woman aged 18-30 years in good health and CMV-seronegative.

This chain joins TRBV29-1 and TRBJ1-2; D remains unclear. The CDR3 covers 12 residues. CDR1 is SQVTM, CDR2 ANQGSEA, per germline. Between the trimmed V and J ends, which lost 5 bases and 4 bases, there was a span of 11 bases. As DNA, the CDR3 is TGCAGCGTTTCAGGCGAGATCTATGGCTACACCTTC. Translated, it gives CSVSGEIYGYTF.

J is TRBJ2-3 and V is TRBV11-2; 11 bases align to TRBD2. V dropped 5 bases and J dropped 6; count of bases not matched to a gene: 4. Germline lookup yields CDR1 SGHAT and CDR2 FQNNGV. The CDR3 runs to 14 residues. The CDR3 coding sequence is TGTGCCAGCAGCCTCGCTAGCGGGGGGGATACGCAGTATTTT. This codes for CASSLASGGDTQYF.

The chain is built from TRBV30 and TRBJ2-1; a weak D match, TRBD2 (5 bases). With 7 bases removed from V and 10 bases from J, the gap between germline ends came to 14 bases. The CDR3 length is 11 residues. Germline CDR1 reads GTSNPN; CDR2 reads SVGIG (reference sequence). CDR3 DNA sequence: TGTGCCTTAACGGGGTCCCGGGAGCAGTTCTTC. Protein product: CALTGSREQFF. Variable domain in full (rest from reference TRBV30 and TRBJ2-1): SQTIHQWPATLVQPVGSPLSLECTVEGTSNPNLYWYRQAAGRGLQLLFYSVGIGQISSEVPQNLSASRPQDRQFILSSKKLLLSDSGFYLCALTGSREQFFGPGTRLTVL.

The CDR3 is CASSLGRQGAGIYGYTF. As DNA, the CDR3 is TGTGCCAGCAGCTTGGGTCGGCAGGGGGCAGGCATCTATGGCTACACCTTC. The V call is TRBV5-6, the J call TRBJ1-2; 8 bases are a match to TRBD1. The junction had 11 bases not matched to a gene; V was cut back by 0 bases and J by 4 bases. The V gene's germline CDR1 is SGHDT and CDR2 YYEEEE. The CDR3 length is 17 residues. Full variable domain (rest looked up from reference TRBV5-6 and TRBJ1-2): DAGVTQSPTHLIKTRGQQVTLRCSPKSGHDTVSWYQQALGQGPQFIFQYYEEEERQRGNFPDRFSGHQFPNYSSELNVNALLLGDSALYLCASSLGRQGAGIYGYTFGSGTRLTVV.

The chain uses TRBV29-1 and TRBJ2-1; D unclear. Trimming removed 0 bases at V and 6 bases at J, with 3 bases between. Germline V gene data show CDR1 as SQVTM and CDR2 as ANQGSEA. The CDR3 spans 11 residues. DNA for the CDR3: TGCAGCGTTGAAGATCTCAATGAGCAGTTCTTC. This sequence encodes CSVEDLNEQFF.

This chain links TRBV19 with TRBJ2-7; TRBD2 might be the D (5 bases). CDR3 length equals 13 residues. Germline CDR1 LNHDA, CDR2 SQIVND (reference sequence). V shed 5 bases and J shed 5 bases, with 13 bases lying between them. The CDR3 DNA sequence: TGTGCCAGTAGTCCTCCGGGGAGCGACGAGCAGTACTTC. Protein: CASSPPGSDEQYF.

The gene calls are TRBV7-6 and TRBJ1-4; maybe TRBD1 (5 bases). Trimming stripped 5 bases from V and 3 bases from J, with 10 bases between. The CDR3 contains 14 residues. Germline-derived CDR1 and CDR2 are SGHVS and FNYEAQ. The CDR3 here is CASSARQPNEKLFF. CDR3 bases: TGTGCCAGCAGCGCCCGACAGCCTAATGAAAAACTGTTTTTT.

This sequence joins TRBV21-1 and TRBJ2-7; TRBD1 is the table's D call, not checked against the DNA. TRBV21-1 is annotated as a pseudogene. This CDR3 contains 15 residues. CDR3 sequence reads: CASTDRDMSSYEQYF. The CDR3 DNA is TGTGCCAGCACCGACAGGGACATGAGCTCCTACGAGCAGTACTTC.

The chain carries TRBV6-1 and TRBJ2-5; 11 bases match TRBD1. The tail of the sequence fits TRBJ2-7 better, so the J call may be wrong. Per germline, CDR1 MNHNS and CDR2 SASEGT. The CDR3 loop spans 14 amino acids. As DNA, the CDR3 is TGTGCCAGCAGGGGACAGGGGGGAACCTACGAGCAGTACTTC. It codes for CASRGQGGTYEQYF.

This sequence joins TRBV9 and TRBJ2-1; 9 bases align to TRBD2. With 4 bases clipped from V and 9 bases from J, the junction kept 8 bases outside the gene matches. Germline V gene lookup returns CDR1 SGDLS and CDR2 YYNGEE. The CDR3 sequence is 14 residues long. CDR3: CASSPRTSEGEQFF. The CDR3 DNA reads as TGTGCCAGCAGCCCAAGGACTAGCGAGGGTGAGCAGTTCTTC. Supplemented by reference TRBV9 and TRBJ2-1, the full variable domain reads DSGVTQTPKHLITATGQRVTLRCSPRSGDLSVYWYQQSLDQGLQFLIQYYNGEERAKGNILERFSAQQFPDLHSELNLSSLELGDSALYFCASSPRTSEGEQFFGPGTRLTVL.

The rearrangement joins TRBV12-5 to TRBJ2-7; TRBD1 matches 8 bases. J gave up 1 base and V 6 bases, and 5 bases lay outside the gene matches. The CDR3 runs 14 residues. CDR1 is LGHNT, CDR2 FRNRAP, per germline. For the CDR3, the DNA is TGTGCTAGTGGATCTACAGGGGGGTCCTACGAGCAGTACTTC. As protein: CASGSTGGSYEQYF.

This chain uses TRBV27 with TRBJ1-1; D call uncertain. The V end lost 4 bases, the J end lost 9 bases, and 15 bases lay between the germline ends. CDR3 length: 13 residues. Germline V gene data show CDR1 as MNHEY and CDR2 as SMNVEV (reference sequence). CDR3 in DNA: TGTGCCAGCAGTTCAGGCGGGTCACTCCAAGCTTTCTTT. Translated: CASSSGGSLQAFF.

The J gene is TRBJ1-6, the V gene TRBV10-1; 7 bases line up with TRBD1. V dropped 1 base and J dropped 8; count of bases not matched to a gene: 5. The germline V gene encodes CDR1 WNHNN and CDR2 SYGVQD (reference sequence). The CDR3 has 15 amino acids. The DNA for the CDR3 is TGCGCCAGCAGTGAGTTGACAGGGAACGATTCACCCCTCCACTTT. Translated: CASSELTGNDSPLHF.

This sequence joins TRBV19 and TRBJ2-7, with 7 bases lining up with TRBD2. CDR1 and CDR2 (germline): LNHDA, SQIVND (reference sequence). This CDR3 comprises 15 residues. With 5 bases clipped from V and 0 bases from J, the junction kept 7 bases outside the gene matches. CDR3 sequence: CASSSSSGSSYEQYF. In DNA form, the CDR3 reads TGTGCCAGTAGTTCATCTAGCGGTTCCTCCTACGAGCAGTACTTC.

Details on this clone: A junction boundary mismatches the germline segment, possibly from a read error. V gene TRBV7-9 combines with J gene TRBJ2-7; 9 positions match TRBD1. The CDR3 extends over 16 amino acids. CDR1 and CDR2 (germline): SEHNR, FQNEAQ (reference sequence). In DNA form, the CDR3 reads TGTTCCAGCAGCCGTACCGGGGACAGGGATTGGTACGAGCAGTACTTC. Residues: CSSSRTGDRDWYEQYF.

V usage is TRBV5-1 and J usage is TRBJ2-5, with D maybe TRBD1 (5 bases). The germline V and J ends were trimmed by 4 bases and 1 base, with 14 bases remaining between them. The CDR3 runs 15 residues. Germline loops: CDR1 SGHRS, CDR2 YFSETQ. The CDR3 bases are TGCGCCAGCAGCCTCCGAGGACAAATCCAAGAGACCCAGTACTTC. It specifies CASSLRGQIQETQYF.

The chain is built from TRBV4-1 and TRBJ2-7; 8 nucleotides match TRBD1. The CDR3 totals 17 residues. J lost 4 bases, V lost 4 bases, and 15 bases had no gene match. CDR1 is MGHRA and CDR2 is YSYEKL in the germline V gene. CDR3 bases: TGCGCCAGCAGCCCTGATACAGGGGGACCAATCTGGTACGAGCAGTACTTC. It encodes CASSPDTGGPIWYEQYF.

V gene TRBV18 combines with J gene TRBJ1-6; D not resolved. This CDR3 is built from 15 residues. Germline CDR1 and CDR2: KGHSH and LQKENI. V gave up 8 bases and J gave up 7 bases, with 18 bases separating them. CDR3 sequence (DNA): TGTGCCAGCCAACCATCGATGGGAGGCAATTCACCCCTCCACTTT. It codes for CASQPSMGGNSPLHF.